This record covers a single TCR beta chain. This entry belongs to a study of blood T cell repertoires in COVID-19. Whole-study context: The samples span acute and convalescent COVID-19 from the United States, Italy and Spain. The analysed material was cDNA or gDNA that came from T cells, B-cell-depleted T cells, or PBMCs.

Trimming took off 2 bases at V and 3 bases at J, with 10 bases between the two ends. Germline CDR1 reads SGDLS; CDR2 reads YYNGEE. CDR3 size: 14 residues. TCRdb's copy holds only in-frame clones and misses some; the assay was immunoSEQ multiplex PCR. The table has about 61,000 clones, 91% seen once; the top ten hold over 7.5%. The chain recombines TRBV9 with TRBJ2-3; D is possibly TRBD1 (5 bases). The material sequenced was peripheral blood. This TCR came from a human donor in a cohort sampled during active COVID-19. This chain's CDR3 is CASSVDPGTDTQYF. CDR3 nucleotides: TGTGCCAGCAGCGTGGACCCAGGGACAGATACGCAGTATTTT.